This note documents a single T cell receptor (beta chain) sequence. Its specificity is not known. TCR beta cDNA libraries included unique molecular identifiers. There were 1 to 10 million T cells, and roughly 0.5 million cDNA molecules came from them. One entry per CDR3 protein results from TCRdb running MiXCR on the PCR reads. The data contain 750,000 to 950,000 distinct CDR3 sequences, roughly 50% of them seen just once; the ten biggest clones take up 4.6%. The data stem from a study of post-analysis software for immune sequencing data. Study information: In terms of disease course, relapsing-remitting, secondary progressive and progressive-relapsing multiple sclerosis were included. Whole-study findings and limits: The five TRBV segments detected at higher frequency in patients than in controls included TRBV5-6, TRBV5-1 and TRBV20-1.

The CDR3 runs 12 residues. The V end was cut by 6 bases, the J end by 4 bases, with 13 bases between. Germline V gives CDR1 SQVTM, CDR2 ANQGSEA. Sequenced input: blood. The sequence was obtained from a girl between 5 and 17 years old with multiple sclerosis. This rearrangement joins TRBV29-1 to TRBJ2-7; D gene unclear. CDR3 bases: TGCAGCGTAAATTTAGGTGGTTACGAGCAGTACTTC. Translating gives CSVNLGGYEQYF.